A selection of T cell receptor beta chains follows, all from one sample in a study of blood T cell repertoires in COVID-19. Produced via immunoSEQ multiplex PCR; TCRdb's table is partial and in-frame only. The table has about 130,000 clones, about 91% seen once. Sequenced material: peripheral blood. Receptors were obtained from a man aged 45-65 years with acute or convalescent COVID-19. Each CDR3 is given with its conserved first and last residue. A D gene is named only where the DNA matches it firmly. Clone size, where shown, is once, few, many, or a class for clones that have expanded.

size	V	D	J	CDR3	DNA
.	TRBV5-1	.	TRBJ1-1	CASSLPLTGTLSEAFF	TGCGCCAGCAGCTTACCCTTAACAGGGACCCTTTCCGAAGCTTTCTTT
.	TRBV7-9	.	TRBJ1-1	CASSGQNLEAFF	TGTGCCAGCAGTGGACAAAACCTTGAAGCTTTCTTT
.	TRBV5-1	.	TRBJ2-1	CASSPGVAYNEQFF	TGCGCCAGCAGCCCGGGAGTGGCCTACAATGAGCAGTTCTTC
.	TRBV11-2	.	TRBJ1-2	CASSLIRGSPYGYTF	TGTGCCAGCAGCTTAATTCGGGGGAGCCCCTATGGCTACACCTTC
.	TRBV5-1	TRBD1	TRBJ1-2	CASSLVGGYYGYTF	TGCGCCAGCAGCTTGGTAGGGGGCTACTATGGCTACACCTTC
.	TRBV3-1/TRBV3-2	.	TRBJ1-2	CASSQDRGFSGGYTF	TGTGCCAGCAGCCAAGATCGTGGGTTTTCGGGAGGCTACACCTTC
.	TRBV11-2	TRBD1	TRBJ1-2	CASSLRDRVYGYTF	TGTGCCAGCAGCTTACGGGACAGGGTTTATGGCTACACCTTC
once	TRBV19	.	TRBJ1-1	CASSIGAGATEAFF	TGTGCCAGTAGTATCGGGGCAGGGGCCACTGAAGCTTTCTTT
once	TRBV7-3	TRBD2	TRBJ2-5	CASSLIPSGQETQYF	TGTGCCAGCAGCTTAATTCCTAGCGGCCAAGAGACCCAGTACTTC
.	TRBV5-1	TRBD2	TRBJ2-3	CASSLGVLAGADTQYF	TGCGCCAGCAGCTTGGGGGTACTAGCGGGAGCAGATACGCAGTATTTT
.	TRBV6-5	.	TRBJ2-2	CASSRDFGTGELFF	TGTGCCAGCAGCAGGGACTTCGGCACCGGGGAGCTGTTTTTT
.	TRBV5-4	TRBD1	TRBJ2-7	CASSSGQVGYEQYF	TGTGCCAGCAGCTCTGGACAGGTCGGCTACGAGCAGTACTTC
.	TRBV5-6	TRBD1	TRBJ1-1	CASSSSPGQGATEAFF	TGTGCCAGCAGCTCGTCACCCGGACAGGGGGCCACTGAAGCTTTCTTT
.	TRBV7-3	.	TRBJ2-3	CASSLNSPPDTQYF	TGTGCCAGCAGCTTAAATAGTCCGCCAGATACGCAGTATTTT
once	TRBV5-1	TRBD1	TRBJ2-3	CASSLVDRDTDTQYF	TGCGCCAGCAGCTTGGTGGACAGGGACACAGATACGCAGTATTTT
.	TRBV28	.	TRBJ1-3	CASSYAYYRVGNTIYF	TGTGCCAGCAGCTATGCCTACTACAGGGTTGGAAACACCATATATTTT
.	TRBV4-1	TRBD2	TRBJ2-1	CASSQQERGAYNEQFF	TGCGCCAGCAGCCAGCAGGAGCGGGGAGCCTACAATGAGCAGTTCTTC
.	TRBV7-2	.	TRBJ1-1	CASSSDRFTEAFF	TGTGCCAGCAGCTCCGACAGGTTCACTGAAGCTTTCTTT